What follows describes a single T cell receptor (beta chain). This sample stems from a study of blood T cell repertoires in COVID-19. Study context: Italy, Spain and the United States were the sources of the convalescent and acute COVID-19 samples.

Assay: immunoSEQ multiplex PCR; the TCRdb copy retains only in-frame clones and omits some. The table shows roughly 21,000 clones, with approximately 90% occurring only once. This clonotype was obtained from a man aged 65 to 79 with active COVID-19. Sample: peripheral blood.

The CDR3 reads CASRPTGVGNNEQFF. The CDR3 DNA reads as TGTGCCAGCAGGCCAACAGGGGTCGGAAACAATGAGCAGTTCTTC. This chain connects TRBV27 to TRBJ2-1; TRBD1 aligns across 7 bases. The V gene end was trimmed by 6 bases and the J gene end by 5 bases; junction bases not matched to a gene: 10. Germline V gives CDR1 MNHEY, CDR2 SMNVEV (reference sequence). CDR3 length: 15 residues.